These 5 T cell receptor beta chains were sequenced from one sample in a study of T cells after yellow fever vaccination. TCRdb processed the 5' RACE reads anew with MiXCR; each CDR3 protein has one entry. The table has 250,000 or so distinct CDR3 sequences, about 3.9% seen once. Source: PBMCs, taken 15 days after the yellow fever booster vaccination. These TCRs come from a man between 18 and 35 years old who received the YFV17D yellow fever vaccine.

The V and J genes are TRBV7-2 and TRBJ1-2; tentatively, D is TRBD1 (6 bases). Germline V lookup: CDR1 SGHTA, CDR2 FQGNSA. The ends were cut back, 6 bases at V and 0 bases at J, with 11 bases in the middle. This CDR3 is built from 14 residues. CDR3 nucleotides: TGTGCCAGCAGACGACAGGCCTCTAACTATGGCTACACCTTC. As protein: CASRRQASNYGYTF.

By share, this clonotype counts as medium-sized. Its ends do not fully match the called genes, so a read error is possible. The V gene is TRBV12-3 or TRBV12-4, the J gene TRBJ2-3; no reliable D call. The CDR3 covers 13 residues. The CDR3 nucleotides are TGTGCCAGCAGCTTAGCTAGCACAGATACGCAGTATTTT. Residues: CASSLASTDTQYF.

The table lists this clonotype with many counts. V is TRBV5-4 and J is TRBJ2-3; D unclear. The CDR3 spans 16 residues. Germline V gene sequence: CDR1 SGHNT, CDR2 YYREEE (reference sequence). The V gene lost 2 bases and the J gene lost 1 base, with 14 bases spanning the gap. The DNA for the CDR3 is TGTGCCAGCAGCTTTGGTGGGCTAAGTGGCACAGATACGCAGTATTTT. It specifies CASSFGGLSGTDTQYF.

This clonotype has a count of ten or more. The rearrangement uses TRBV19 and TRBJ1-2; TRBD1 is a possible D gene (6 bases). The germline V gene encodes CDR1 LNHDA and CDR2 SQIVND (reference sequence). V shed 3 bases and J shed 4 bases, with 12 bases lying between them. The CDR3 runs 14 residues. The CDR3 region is CASSIQDSFYGYTF. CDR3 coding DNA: TGTGCCAGTAGTATCCAGGACAGCTTCTATGGCTACACCTTC. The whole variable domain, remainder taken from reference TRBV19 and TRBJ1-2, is DGGITQSPKYLFRKEGQNVTLSCEQNLNHDAMYWYRQDPGQGLRLIYYSQIVNDFQKGDIAEGYSVSREKKESFPLTVTSAQKNPTAFYLCASSIQDSFYGYTFGSGTRLTVV.

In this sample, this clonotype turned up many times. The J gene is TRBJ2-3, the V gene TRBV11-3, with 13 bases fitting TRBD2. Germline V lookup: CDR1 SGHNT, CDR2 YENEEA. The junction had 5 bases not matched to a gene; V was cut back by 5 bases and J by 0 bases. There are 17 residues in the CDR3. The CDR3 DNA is TGTGCCAGCAGCCGTGGACTAGCGGGAGAAAGCACAGATACGCAGTATTTT. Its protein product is CASSRGLAGESTDTQYF.